This record looks at one TCR beta chain sequence and its context. Its target is not known. This sample was taken from a study of beta chain features in type 1 diabetes. Study-level results: Type 1 diabetes patients had TCRB CDR3s that were shorter (moderately but significantly so) in all four CD4+ subsets.

CDR1 SGHTA and CDR2 FQGNSA come from the germline V gene. There are 15 residues in the CDR3. The V end was cut by 3 bases, the J end by 3 bases, with 14 bases between. Every donor had blood drawn once into heparin, 90 to 150 mL on average. The whole isolated RNA underwent reverse transcription, so sequencing captured expressed TCRB transcripts. An average of about 3.4 million reads was obtained for naive, central memory and regulatory T cell samples. Clones were read by immunoSEQ multiplex PCR, and TCRdb kept only the in-frame ones, dropping some. In the table there are about 240,000 clones, 25% to 30% of which are singletons.

Sequencing was performed on central memory CD4+ T cells from blood. The genes are TRBV7-2 and TRBJ1-2; D is perhaps TRBD1 (5 bases). The source of this sequence is a young man in good health. The CDR3 protein is CASSLDLGGYYGYTF. For the CDR3, the DNA is TGTGCCAGCAGCTTGGACCTGGGGGGATACTATGGCTACACCTTC.